This entry is about one T cell receptor (beta chain). No antigen is known for it. Described treatment: roughly 11-day PBMC culture with coronavirus spike peptide pools or control peptides (ViraFEST assay). This sample was taken from a study of vaccination and CD4 T cells after COVID-19. The CDR3 contains 14 residues. V was cut by 6 bases and J by 5 bases, with 14 bases left in between. Germline V CDR1 and CDR2: MNHNS, SASEGT. Cultured CD4+ T-cell DNA underwent Oncomine TCR Beta short-read sequencing. TCRdb reprocessed the PCR reads via MiXCR and lists one record per CDR3 protein. The table includes about 16,000 distinct CDR3 sequences, around three fifths detected once.

This clonotype was obtained from a human donor who had recovered from COVID-19. The J gene is TRBJ1-3, the V gene TRBV6-1, with a weak D call TRBD1 (5 bases). Sample: CD4+ T cells from blood, cultured in vitro. The CDR3 is CASSPPGGRNTIYF. CDR3 sequence (DNA): TGTGCCAGCAGCCCCCCCGGGGGACGAAACACCATATATTTT.